This T cell receptor beta chain was observed in a study of blood T cell repertoires in COVID-19. Study-level information: Some COVID-19 samples were acute and others convalescent; all came from the United States, Italy and Spain.

Under the authors' procedure: From reference gene primer amplification, estimates of nucleated cell counts were derived. Generated by immunoSEQ multiplex PCR, the TCRdb table keeps only in-frame clones and is missing some. V and J calls and clone size are copied from that table; D and trimming were computed from the DNA. The sample comprises some 30,000 clones, roughly nine tenths of which are singletons, and less than 2% rests with the top ten. Trimming removed 3 bases from V and 2 bases from J; junction bases left unmatched: 9. The CDR3 is 18 amino acids. The germline V gene has CDR1 SGHTA and CDR2 FQGTGA.

The sequencing input was peripheral blood. The source is a man aged 50-60 years with active or convalescent COVID-19. The J gene is TRBJ2-2, the V gene TRBV7-3; 10 nucleotides align to TRBD1. CDR3: CASSFTKRTGGNTGELFF. CDR3 nucleotide sequence: TGTGCCAGCAGCTTCACAAAAAGGACAGGGGGAAACACCGGGGAGCTGTTTTTT.